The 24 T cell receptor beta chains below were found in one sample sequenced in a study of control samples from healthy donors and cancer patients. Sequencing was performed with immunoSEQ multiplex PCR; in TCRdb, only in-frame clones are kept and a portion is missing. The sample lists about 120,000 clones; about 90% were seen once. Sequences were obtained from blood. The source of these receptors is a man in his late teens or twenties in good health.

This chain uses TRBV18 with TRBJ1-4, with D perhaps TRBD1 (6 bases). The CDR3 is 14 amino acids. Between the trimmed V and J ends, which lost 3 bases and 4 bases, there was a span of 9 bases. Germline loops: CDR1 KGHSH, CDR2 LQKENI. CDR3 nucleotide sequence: TGTGCCAGCTCACCGGACAGATTTAATGAAAAACTGTTTTTT. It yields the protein CASSPDRFNEKLFF.

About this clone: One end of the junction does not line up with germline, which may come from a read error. The CDR3 nucleotides are TGTGCCAGCAGCTTAGCGGACAGGGCCCAATTT. This codes for CASSLADRAQF. The J gene is TRBJ1-1, the V gene TRBV13; 8 bases match TRBD1. The CDR3 sequence is 11 residues long. The germline CDR1 and CDR2 sequences are PRHDT and FYEKMQ (reference sequence).

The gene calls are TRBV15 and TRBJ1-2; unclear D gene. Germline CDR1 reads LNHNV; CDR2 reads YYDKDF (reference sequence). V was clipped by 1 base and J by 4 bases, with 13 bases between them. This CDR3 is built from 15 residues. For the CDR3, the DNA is TGTGCCACCAGCAGAGGAAGGTCCAGCCCCTATGGCTACACCTTC. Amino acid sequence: CATSRGRSSPYGYTF.

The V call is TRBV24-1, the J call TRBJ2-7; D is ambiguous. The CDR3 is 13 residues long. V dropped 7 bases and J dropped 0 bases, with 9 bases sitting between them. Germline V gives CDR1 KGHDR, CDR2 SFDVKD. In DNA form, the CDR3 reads TGTGCCACCAGCGTACAGTACTCCTACGAGCAGTACTTC. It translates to CATSVQYSYEQYF.

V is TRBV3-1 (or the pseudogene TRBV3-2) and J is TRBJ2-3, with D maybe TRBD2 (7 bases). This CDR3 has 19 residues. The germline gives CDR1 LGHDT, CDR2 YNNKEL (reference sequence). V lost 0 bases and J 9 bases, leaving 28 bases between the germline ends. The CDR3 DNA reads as TGTGCCAGCAGCCAAGATATTATGCCGGCTAGCGGACCAACAGGGACGCAGTATTTT. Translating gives CASSQDIMPASGPTGTQYF.

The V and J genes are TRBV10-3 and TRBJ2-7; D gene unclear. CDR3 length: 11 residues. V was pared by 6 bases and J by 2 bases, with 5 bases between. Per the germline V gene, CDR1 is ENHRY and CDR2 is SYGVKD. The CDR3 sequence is CAISTAYEQYF. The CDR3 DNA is TGTGCCATCAGCACCGCCTACGAGCAGTACTTC.

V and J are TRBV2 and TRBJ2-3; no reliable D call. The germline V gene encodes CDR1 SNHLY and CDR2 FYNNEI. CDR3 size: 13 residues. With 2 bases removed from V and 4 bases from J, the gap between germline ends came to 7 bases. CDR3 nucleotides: TGTGCCAGCAGTGAATCCTTGCCAGATACGCAGTATTTT. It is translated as CASSESLPDTQYF.

In DNA form, the CDR3 reads TGTGCCAGCAGGAAAACGGGTGATGAAGCTTTCTTT. This gives the protein CASRKTGDEAFF. The chain combines TRBV28 with TRBJ1-1, with D hard to call. CDR1 MDHEN and CDR2 SYDVKM come from the germline V gene. V was shortened by 6 bases and J by 7 bases, with 12 bases between the two germline ends. The CDR3 has 12 residues.

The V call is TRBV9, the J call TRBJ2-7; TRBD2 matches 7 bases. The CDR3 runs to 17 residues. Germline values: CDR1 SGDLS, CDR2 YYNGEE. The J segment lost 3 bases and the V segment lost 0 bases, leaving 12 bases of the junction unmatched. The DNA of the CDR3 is TGTGCCAGCAGCGTAGGTCTCGGGGGGATATCCTTCTACGAGCAGTACTTC. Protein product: CASSVGLGGISFYEQYF.

The DNA of the CDR3 is TGCAGCGTTGATTCCGCGGGCTGGGGAACTGAAGCTTTCTTT. This encodes CSVDSAGWGTEAFF. The chain couples TRBV29-1 to TRBJ1-1; D remains ambiguous. Germline lookup yields CDR1 SQVTM and CDR2 ANQGSEA. The CDR3 has 14 amino acids. The V end was cut by 3 bases, the J end by 5 bases, with 16 bases between. The full variable domain, with the rest looked up from reference TRBV29-1 and TRBJ1-1, is SAVISQKPSRDICQRGTSLTIQCQVDSQVTMMFWYRQQPGQSLTLIATANQGSEATYESGFVIDKFPISRPNLTFSTLTVSNMSPEDSSIYLCSVDSAGWGTEAFFGQGTRLTVV.

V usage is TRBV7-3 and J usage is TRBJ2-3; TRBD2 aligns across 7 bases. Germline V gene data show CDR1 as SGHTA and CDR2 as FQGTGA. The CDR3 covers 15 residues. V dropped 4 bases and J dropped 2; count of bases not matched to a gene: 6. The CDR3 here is CASSSAGDPTDTQYF. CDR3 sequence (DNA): TGTGCCAGCAGCTCTGCGGGAGATCCCACAGATACGCAGTATTTT.

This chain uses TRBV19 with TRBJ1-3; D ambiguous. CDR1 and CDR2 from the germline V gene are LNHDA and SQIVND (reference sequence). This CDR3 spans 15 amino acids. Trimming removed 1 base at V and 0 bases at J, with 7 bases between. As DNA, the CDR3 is TGTGCCAGTAGTATAGCATTACACTCTGGAAACACCATATATTTT. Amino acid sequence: CASSIALHSGNTIYF.

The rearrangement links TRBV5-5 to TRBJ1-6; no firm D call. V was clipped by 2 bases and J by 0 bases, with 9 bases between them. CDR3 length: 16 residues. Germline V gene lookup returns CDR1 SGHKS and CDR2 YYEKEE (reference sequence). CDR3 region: CASSLQSRSYNSPLHF. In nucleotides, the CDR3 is TGTGCCAGCAGCTTACAGAGTCGCTCCTATAATTCACCCCTCCACTTT.

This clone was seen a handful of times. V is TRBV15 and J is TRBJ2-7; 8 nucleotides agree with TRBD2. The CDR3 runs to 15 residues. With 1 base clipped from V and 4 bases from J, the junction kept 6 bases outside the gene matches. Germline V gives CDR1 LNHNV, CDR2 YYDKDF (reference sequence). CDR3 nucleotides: TGTGCCACCAGCAGAGTCCGGGAGGGGGGGTACGAGCAGTACTTC. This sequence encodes CATSRVREGGYEQYF.

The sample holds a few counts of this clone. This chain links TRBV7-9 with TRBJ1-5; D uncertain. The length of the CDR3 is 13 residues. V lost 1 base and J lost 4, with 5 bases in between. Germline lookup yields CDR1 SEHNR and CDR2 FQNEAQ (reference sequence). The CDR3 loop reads CASSLGLNQPQHF. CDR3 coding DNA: TGTGCCAGCAGCTTAGGTCTAAATCAGCCCCAGCATTTT. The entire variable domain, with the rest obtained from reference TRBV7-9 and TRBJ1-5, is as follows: DTGVSQNPRHKITKRGQNVTFRCDPISEHNRLYWYRQTLGQGPEFLTYFQNEAQLEKSRLLSDRFSAERPKGSFSTLEIQRTEQGDSAMYLCASSLGLNQPQHFGDGTRLSIL.

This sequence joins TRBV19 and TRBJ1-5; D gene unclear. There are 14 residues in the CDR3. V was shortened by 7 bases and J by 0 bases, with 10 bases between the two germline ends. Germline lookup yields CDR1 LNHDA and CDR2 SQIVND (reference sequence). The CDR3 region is CASNSVFSNQPQHF. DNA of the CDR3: TGTGCCAGTAATTCCGTATTTAGCAATCAGCCCCAGCATTTT. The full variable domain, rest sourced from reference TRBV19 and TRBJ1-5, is DGGITQSPKYLFRKEGQNVTLSCEQNLNHDAMYWYRQDPGQGLRLIYYSQIVNDFQKGDIAEGYSVSREKKESFPLTVTSAQKNPTAFYLCASNSVFSNQPQHFGDGTRLSIL.

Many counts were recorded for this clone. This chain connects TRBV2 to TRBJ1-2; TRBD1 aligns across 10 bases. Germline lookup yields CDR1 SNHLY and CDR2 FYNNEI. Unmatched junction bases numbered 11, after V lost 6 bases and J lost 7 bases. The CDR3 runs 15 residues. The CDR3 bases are TGTGCCAGCAGGTCCGCAACCGGGACAGGGGCTGGCTACACCTTC. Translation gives CASRSATGTGAGYTF.

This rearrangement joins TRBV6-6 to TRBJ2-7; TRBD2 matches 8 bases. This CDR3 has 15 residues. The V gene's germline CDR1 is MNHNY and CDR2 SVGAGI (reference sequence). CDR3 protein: CGASGHEISSYEQYF. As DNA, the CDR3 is TGTGGGGCTAGCGGGCACGAAATAAGCTCCTACGAGCAGTACTTC.

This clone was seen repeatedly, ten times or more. CDR3 DNA: TGTGCCAGTAAGCCCTATGGGACGGACAATTCACCCCTCCACTTT. Translation gives CASKPYGTDNSPLHF. The chain couples TRBV19 to TRBJ1-6; D perhaps matches TRBD1 (5 bases). V was pared by 7 bases and J by 7 bases, with 17 bases between. Germline CDR1 reads LNHDA; CDR2 reads SQIVND (reference sequence). The CDR3 loop spans 15 amino acids.

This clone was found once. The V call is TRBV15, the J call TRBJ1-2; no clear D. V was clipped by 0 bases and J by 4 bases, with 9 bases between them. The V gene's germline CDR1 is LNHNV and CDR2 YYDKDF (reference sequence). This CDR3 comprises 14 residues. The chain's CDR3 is CATSRDRLLYGYTF. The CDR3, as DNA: TGTGCCACCAGCAGAGACCGCTTACTCTATGGCTACACCTTC. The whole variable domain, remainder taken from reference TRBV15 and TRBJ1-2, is DAMVIQNPRYQVTQFGKPVTLSCSQTLNHNVMYWYQQKSSQAPKLLFHYYDKDFNNEADTPDNFQSRRPNTSFCFLDIRSPGLGDTAMYLCATSRDRLLYGYTFGSGTRLTVV.

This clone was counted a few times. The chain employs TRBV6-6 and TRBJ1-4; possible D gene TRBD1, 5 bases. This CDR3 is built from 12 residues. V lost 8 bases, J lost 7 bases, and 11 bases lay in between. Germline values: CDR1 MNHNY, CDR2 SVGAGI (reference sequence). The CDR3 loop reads CASFPGGEKLFF. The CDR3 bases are TGTGCCAGCTTCCCTGGGGGTGAAAAACTGTTTTTT.

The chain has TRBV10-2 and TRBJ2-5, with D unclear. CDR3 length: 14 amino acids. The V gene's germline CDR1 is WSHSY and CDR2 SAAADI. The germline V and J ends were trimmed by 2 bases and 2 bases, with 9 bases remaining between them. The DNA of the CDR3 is TGCGCCAGCAGTGAGCCGGGCGCGCAAGAGACCCAGTACTTC. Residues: CASSEPGAQETQYF.

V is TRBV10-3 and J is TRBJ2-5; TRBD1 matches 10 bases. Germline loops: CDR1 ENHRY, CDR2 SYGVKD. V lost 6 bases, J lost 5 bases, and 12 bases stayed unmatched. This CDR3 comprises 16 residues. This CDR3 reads CAIRPTTGGEGETQYF. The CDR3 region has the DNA TGTGCCATCAGACCTACGACAGGGGGCGAGGGGGAGACCCAGTACTTC.

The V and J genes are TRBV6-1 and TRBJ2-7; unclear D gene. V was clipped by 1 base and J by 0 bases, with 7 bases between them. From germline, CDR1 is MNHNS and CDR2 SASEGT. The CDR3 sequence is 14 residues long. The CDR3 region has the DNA TGTGCCAGCAGTGAAGTTACGATCTCCTACGAGCAGTACTTC. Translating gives CASSEVTISYEQYF.